These 4 T cell receptor beta chains came from one sample sequenced in a study of blood T cells in healthy people across ages. A sample-barcoded 5' primer and a J-beta primer mix were used in a second PCR of about 6 to 11 cycles. TCRdb re-derived calls from the 5' RACE reads in MiXCR, one entry per CDR3 protein. Counted here are 1 million or so distinct CDR3 sequences, under 45% occurring once; the ten biggest clones make up 18%. The sample was blood. All receptors come from a woman aged 55-70 years in good health.

V usage is TRBV6-2 or TRBV6-3 and J usage is TRBJ2-1, with D possibly being TRBD2 (5 bases). The J call is uncertain, as TRBJ2-7 better fits the DNA end. This CDR3 is built from 13 residues. In germline, CDR1 is MNHEY, CDR2 SVGEGT. CDR3 sequence reads: CSRTSGYYNEQYF. In DNA, the CDR3 is TGTTCTCGAACTAGTGGGTACTACAATGAGCAGTACTTC.

The J gene is TRBJ2-1, the V gene TRBV9, with TRBD2 identical over 7 bases. The V and J ends lost 2 bases and 4 bases, in that order; junction bases with no gene match: 3. The germline V gene encodes CDR1 SGDLS and CDR2 YYNGEE. CDR3 length equals 14 residues. CDR3 region: CASSVGSGYNEQFF. CDR3 bases: TGTGCCAGCAGCGTCGGTAGCGGGTACAATGAGCAGTTCTTC.

The chain joins TRBV3-1 to TRBJ1-6; 7 bases agree with TRBD1. V trimming: 6 bases; J trimming: 3 bases; junction bases outside the gene matches: 2. The CDR3 is 14 residues long. Germline CDR1 and CDR2: LGHDT and YNNKEL (reference sequence). Here the CDR3 DNA reads TGTGCCAGCAGGACAGGGAGCTATAATTCACCCCTCCACTTT. It yields the protein CASRTGSYNSPLHF.

V is TRBV6-6 and J is TRBJ2-4, with 11 bases that match TRBD2. Germline loops: CDR1 MNHNY, CDR2 SVGAGI (reference sequence). The CDR3 spans 13 residues. With V trimmed by 5 bases and J by 8 bases, 2 bases remained unmatched. The CDR3 DNA reads TGTGCCAGCAGTACTAGCGGGAGATACATTCAGTACTTC. This encodes CASSTSGRYIQYF.